One and the same sample provided the 26 T cell receptor beta chains below, sequenced in a study of blood T cell repertoires in COVID-19. The protocol was immunoSEQ multiplex PCR, while the TCRdb copy is restricted to in-frame clones and leaves out a portion. The sample records 200,000 to 300,000 clones, about 89% being singletons. Input material: peripheral blood. These receptors were obtained from a man aged 40-50 years who had recovered from COVID-19.

The CDR3 spells CASSSPGQGDNYGYTF. DNA of the CDR3: TGTGCCAGCAGCTCGCCGGGACAGGGGGATAACTATGGCTACACCTTC. The chain joins TRBV5-6 to TRBJ1-2, with 11 positions matching TRBD1. The CDR3 loop spans 16 amino acids. Germline-derived CDR1 and CDR2 are SGHDT and YYEEEE. Germline trimming cut 3 bases from V and 1 base from J; bases unmatched to any gene: 5. Variable domain in full (rest from reference TRBV5-6 and TRBJ1-2): DAGVTQSPTHLIKTRGQQVTLRCSPKSGHDTVSWYQQALGQGPQFIFQYYEEEERQRGNFPDRFSGHQFPNYSSELNVNALLLGDSALYLCASSSPGQGDNYGYTFGSGTRLTVV.

As to this clone: In the same sample, other DNA sequences code for this CDR3. The V gene is TRBV7-2, the J gene TRBJ2-5, with TRBD2 matching over 8 bases. Germline lookup yields CDR1 SGHTA and CDR2 FQGNSA. With V trimmed by 3 bases and J by 4 bases, 4 bases remained unmatched. The CDR3 runs to 14 residues. The CDR3 is CASSLQRGRETQYF. CDR3 sequence (DNA): TGTGCCAGCAGCTTGCAGCGGGGGAGAGAGACCCAGTACTTC.

The chain combines TRBV7-2 with TRBJ2-6; 7 nucleotides line up with TRBD2. CDR1 is SGHTA and CDR2 is FQGNSA in the germline V gene. J was trimmed by 2 bases and V by 1 base; bases with no gene match: 5. The CDR3 consists of 17 residues. The CDR3 coding sequence is TGTGCCAGCAGCTTAGGAGGTGCGGGGGCTGGGGCCAACGTCCTGACTTTC. Its protein is CASSLGGAGAGANVLTF.

This rearrangement joins TRBV29-1 to TRBJ2-2; 9 bases are shared with TRBD1. V shed 5 bases and J 3 bases; nucleotides not matched to a gene: 7. Germline V gene sequence: CDR1 SQVTM, CDR2 ANQGSEA. The CDR3 length is 15 residues. The CDR3 bases are TGCAGCGTTTTAATGACAGGGGGTCACACCGGGGAGCTGTTTTTT. Protein: CSVLMTGGHTGELFF.

This chain joins TRBV5-4 and TRBJ2-7; a possible D gene is TRBD1 (6 bases). Germline CDR1 is SGHNT and CDR2 is YYREEE (reference sequence). Trimming removed 0 bases from V and 7 bases from J, with 14 bases in between. CDR3 size: 14 residues. Written as DNA, the CDR3 is TGTGCCAGCAGCTTGGCCATGGCAGGGGAAGAGCAGTACTTC. This sequence encodes CASSLAMAGEEQYF.

The chain has TRBV12-2 and TRBJ1-5; the table gives TRBD1 as D, unverified against the DNA. TRBV12-2 is recorded as a pseudogene. The CDR3 is 13 amino acids. CDR3 nucleotides: TGTGCAAGTCGCCCCCCTGGCTTTCAGCCCCAGCATTTT. Encoded protein: CASRPPGFQPQHF.

The chain joins TRBV5-4 to TRBJ2-5, with 9 bases aligning to TRBD2. The CDR3 sequence is 14 residues long. Germline CDR1 SGHNT, CDR2 YYREEE (reference sequence). V shed 4 bases, J shed 5 bases, and the junction held 6 bases outside the gene matches. CDR3 in DNA: TGTGCCAGCAGCGAGGGACTAGCTGGCGAGACCCAGTACTTC. It codes for CASSEGLAGETQYF.

V is TRBV27 and J is TRBJ1-1; perhaps TRBD1 as D (6 bases). Germline assignment: CDR1 MNHEY and CDR2 SMNVEV (reference sequence). The CDR3 totals 13 residues. V dropped 11 bases and J dropped 0 bases, with 13 bases sitting between them. The CDR3, as DNA: TGTGCCGCCCAAAGGGGGATGAACACTGAAGCTTTCTTT. Its translation is CAAQRGMNTEAFF.

The chain has TRBV30 and TRBJ1-2; a weak D match, TRBD1 (6 bases). The V and J ends lost 6 bases and 8 bases respectively, with 13 bases between them. The germline gives CDR1 GTSNPN, CDR2 SVGIG (reference sequence). The CDR3 runs to 11 residues. The CDR3 nucleotides read TGTGCCTGTACCAGGGGAGAAGGCTACACCTTC. It yields the protein CACTRGEGYTF. The full variable domain, its missing parts supplied by reference TRBV30 and TRBJ1-2, is SQTIHQWPATLVQPVGSPLSLECTVEGTSNPNLYWYRQAAGRGLQLLFYSVGIGQISSEVPQNLSASRPQDRQFILSSKKLLLSDSGFYLCACTRGEGYTFGSGTRLTVV.

The chain links TRBV7-8 to TRBJ2-5; 13 bases are shared with TRBD2. The CDR3 is 18 amino acids. The V gene's germline CDR1 is SGHVS and CDR2 FQNEAQ. The J segment lost 0 bases and the V segment lost 2 bases, leaving 6 bases of the junction unmatched. The DNA of the CDR3 is TGTGCCAGCAGCTTAACTAGCGGGGGGGTAGGGAACCAAGAGACCCAGTACTTC. Amino acid sequence: CASSLTSGGVGNQETQYF. The full variable domain, its missing parts supplied by reference TRBV7-8 and TRBJ2-5, is GAGVSQSPRYKVAKRGQDVALRCDPISGHVSLFWYQQALGQGPEFLTYFQNEAQLDKSGLPSDRFFAERPEGSVSTLKIQRTQQEDSAVYLCASSLTSGGVGNQETQYFGPGTRLLVL.

The rearrangement uses TRBV6-5 and TRBJ1-2; TRBD1 is a possible D gene (5 bases). CDR3 length: 13 residues. Germline V gene data show CDR1 as MNHEY and CDR2 as SVGAGI. V dropped 6 bases and J dropped 6 bases, with 14 bases sitting between them. The CDR3 sequence: CASRGQGFNGYTF. The DNA of the CDR3 is TGTGCCAGCAGGGGTCAGGGTTTTAATGGCTACACCTTC.

In its sample, this clone was seen once. DNA for the CDR3: TGTGCCAGCAGCTTAGCAGGATACAATCAGCCCCAGCATTTT. It yields the protein CASSLAGYNQPQHF. V and J are TRBV11-2 and TRBJ1-5; D unresolved. Germline V gene lookup returns CDR1 SGHAT and CDR2 FQNNGV. The CDR3 totals 14 residues. V was cut by 1 base and J by 3 bases, with 7 bases left in between.

The V gene is TRBV10-3, the J gene TRBJ2-1, with 10 bases matching TRBD1. CDR3 length equals 15 residues. Germline values: CDR1 ENHRY, CDR2 SYGVKD. V gave up 2 bases and J gave up 6 bases; unmatched junction bases: 4. The CDR3 loop reads CAISEDRGLPNEQFF. The CDR3 region has the DNA TGTGCCATCAGTGAGGACAGGGGGCTACCCAATGAGCAGTTCTTC.

This clone was counted only a few times. The chain carries TRBV19 and TRBJ2-3; 12 bases are shared with TRBD2. The germline gives CDR1 LNHDA, CDR2 SQIVND (reference sequence). The CDR3 consists of 17 residues. Unmatched junction bases numbered 8, after V lost 4 bases and J lost 3 bases. The CDR3: CASSKTSGGLWTDTQYF. In DNA form, the CDR3 reads TGTGCCAGTAGTAAAACTAGCGGGGGGTTGTGGACAGATACGCAGTATTTT.

The genes are TRBV7-9 and TRBJ2-3, with D possibly TRBD2 on 5 matching bases. There are 15 residues in the CDR3. Trimming left V 0 bases short and J 3 bases short, with 10 bases between. The V gene's germline CDR1 is SEHNR and CDR2 FQNEAQ (reference sequence). The CDR3 reads CASSLALRETDTQYF. For the CDR3, the DNA is TGTGCCAGCAGCTTAGCCTTGAGGGAAACAGATACGCAGTATTTT.

The rearrangement uses TRBV18 and TRBJ2-1; possibly TRBD2 for D (5 bases). This CDR3 spans 13 amino acids. Germline CDR1 KGHSH, CDR2 LQKENI. Trimming took off 6 bases at V and 10 bases at J, with 16 bases between the two ends. The CDR3 bases are TGTGCCAGCTCCCCCAACCGGGGTAACGAGCAGTTCTTC. This encodes CASSPNRGNEQFF.

The chain carries TRBV30 and TRBJ1-1; 9 nucleotides align to TRBD1. CDR1 and CDR2 from the germline V gene are GTSNPN and SVGIG (reference sequence). CDR3 length equals 14 residues. The ends lost 2 bases at V and 5 bases at J; junction bases unmatched: 6. The CDR3 here is CAWSTNRGRTEAFF. CDR3 coding DNA: TGTGCCTGGAGTACGAACAGGGGGCGGACTGAAGCTTTCTTT.

The chain joins TRBV28 to TRBJ1-5; possible D gene TRBD1, 6 bases. CDR3 size: 13 residues. Trimming left V 6 bases short and J 2 bases short, with 8 bases between. CDR1 is MDHEN and CDR2 is SYDVKM in the germline V gene. CDR3 residues: CASSYRGNQPQHF. DNA of the CDR3: TGTGCCAGCAGCTACAGGGGCAATCAGCCCCAGCATTTT.

The V and J genes are TRBV4-3 and TRBJ1-2; tentatively, D is TRBD1 (5 bases). The germline gives CDR1 LGHNA, CDR2 YSLEER. Trimming stripped 3 bases from V and 1 base from J, with 12 bases between. This CDR3 spans 15 amino acids. CDR3: CASSQYRGNNYGYTF. The CDR3 DNA reads as TGCGCCAGCAGCCAGTACCGGGGGAATAACTATGGCTACACCTTC.

This clone was observed a few times. This chain joins TRBV5-8 and TRBJ2-1; the match to TRBD1 covers 8 bases. J gave up 8 bases and V 4 bases, and 11 bases lay outside the gene matches. From germline, CDR1 is SGHTS and CDR2 YDEGEE. This CDR3 contains 15 residues. The DNA of the CDR3 is TGTGCCAGCAGCGCTGGACAGGGCCGTGGGGATGAGCAGTTCTTC. Translation: CASSAGQGRGDEQFF.

This clone has just a few counts. The chain carries TRBV9 and TRBJ2-3; TRBD1 might be the D (7 bases). Trimming left V 1 base short and J 3 bases short, with 15 bases between. CDR1 SGDLS and CDR2 YYNGEE come from the germline V gene. The CDR3 is 16 amino acids. CDR3 DNA: TGTGCCAGCAGCGTATGGTCAGGGGGGCTGACAGATACGCAGTATTTT. It yields the protein CASSVWSGGLTDTQYF. Looking up the rest from reference TRBV9 and TRBJ2-3 gives the full variable domain: DSGVTQTPKHLITATGQRVTLRCSPRSGDLSVYWYQQSLDQGLQFLIQYYNGEERAKGNILERFSAQQFPDLHSELNLSSLELGDSALYFCASSVWSGGLTDTQYFGPGTRLTVL.

This sequence joins TRBV11-3 and TRBJ2-3; D is unresolved. This CDR3 is built from 13 residues. The V and J ends lost 4 bases and 7 bases respectively, with 12 bases between them. In germline, CDR1 is SGHNT, CDR2 YENEEA. The CDR3 DNA reads TGTGCCAGCAGCTCCGAGATGGAGAATACGCAGTATTTT. Encoded protein: CASSSEMENTQYF.

This sequence joins TRBV24-1 and TRBJ1-5; 10 bases align to TRBD1. Germline V gives CDR1 KGHDR, CDR2 SFDVKD. This CDR3 comprises 15 residues. The V and J ends lost 6 bases and 6 bases, in that order; junction bases with no gene match: 7. CDR3 coding DNA: TGTGCCACCAGTAAGGACAGGGGGGGCGGTCAGCCCCAGCATTTT. Translation gives CATSKDRGGGQPQHF.

The chain couples TRBV18 to TRBJ2-5; D gene ambiguous. The V end lost 2 bases, the J end lost 3 bases, and 13 bases lay between the germline ends. CDR1 and CDR2 (germline): KGHSH, LQKENI. The CDR3 is 15 residues long. The CDR3 loop is CASSPSRQTKETQYF. CDR3 DNA: TGTGCCAGCTCACCAAGCCGGCAGACAAAAGAGACCCAGTACTTC.

This chain connects TRBV7-8 to TRBJ2-7; TRBD2 is a possible D gene (6 bases). The length of the CDR3 is 14 residues. V lost 10 bases and J lost 0, with 16 bases in between. CDR1 and CDR2 (germline): SGHVS, FQNEAQ. The CDR3 DNA follows: TGTGCCATAACGGCGGGGTCGAGCTCCTACGAGCAGTACTTC. Protein: CAITAGSSSYEQYF.

This clone appeared once. The chain uses TRBV5-1 and TRBJ2-5; D call uncertain. Germline V gene data show CDR1 as SGHRS and CDR2 as YFSETQ. Trimming cost V 3 bases and J 1 base, with 4 bases left between them. The CDR3 has 12 amino acids. CDR3 loop: CASSWAQETQYF. CDR3 nucleotide sequence: TGCGCCAGCAGCTGGGCCCAAGAGACCCAGTACTTC.